These 23 T cell receptor beta chains originate from one sample sequenced in a study of CD8 T cells in Susac syndrome. Random hexamers were used to reverse transcribe an amount of roughly 0.5 to 1 ug RNA. MiXCR, applied by TCRdb to the immunoSEQ multiplex PCR reads, yields one record per CDR3 protein. The table lists 80,000 or so distinct CDR3 sequences, approximately 95% of them singletons. The sequencing sample was made of CD8+ T cells from PBMCs. These receptors were obtained from a human donor with Susac syndrome.

The chain couples TRBV15 to TRBJ2-1; 9 bases fit TRBD2. Trimming cost V 6 bases and J 6 bases; bases outside gene matches: 9. This CDR3 spans 15 amino acids. Germline CDR1 is LNHNV and CDR2 is YYDKDF (reference sequence). The CDR3 protein is CATREGSGGTNEQFF. The DNA of the CDR3 is TGTGCCACCAGGGAGGGGAGCGGGGGGACCAATGAGCAGTTCTTC. The entire variable domain, with the rest obtained from reference TRBV15 and TRBJ2-1, is as follows: DAMVIQNPRYQVTQFGKPVTLSCSQTLNHNVMYWYQQKSSQAPKLLFHYYDKDFNNEADTPDNFQSRRPNTSFCFLDIRSPGLGDTAMYLCATREGSGGTNEQFFGPGTRLTVL.

V usage is TRBV12-3 or TRBV12-4 and J usage is TRBJ2-1, with D possibly being TRBD1 (5 bases). Trimming cost V 7 bases and J 0 bases, with 16 bases left between them. The CDR3 covers 16 residues. The CDR3 DNA sequence: TGTGCCAGCACCCTTAACAGGCTAAGCTCCTACAATGAGCAGTTCTTC. Translated: CASTLNRLSSYNEQFF.

The chain is built from TRBV27 and TRBJ2-7; 13 nucleotides align to TRBD2. The CDR3 extends over 16 amino acids. V lost 3 bases, J lost 4 bases, and 6 bases stayed unmatched. In germline, CDR1 is MNHEY, CDR2 SMNVEV (reference sequence). The CDR3 DNA follows: TGTGCCAGCAGTTTGAAACTAGCGGGGGGGCAGTACGAGCAGTACTTC. It translates to CASSLKLAGGQYEQYF.

This clonotype was seen a single time. The chain uses TRBV30 and TRBJ2-2; D remains unclear. This CDR3 comprises 13 residues. Germline V CDR1 and CDR2: GTSNPN, SVGIG (reference sequence). V was shortened by 8 bases and J by 6 bases, with 16 bases between the two germline ends. DNA of the CDR3: TGTGCCGGTCGGACCCCCTATCCCGGGGAGCTGTTTTTT. It encodes CAGRTPYPGELFF.

V is TRBV19 and J is TRBJ1-2; TRBD1 matches at 7 bases. In germline, CDR1 is LNHDA, CDR2 SQIVND (reference sequence). J was trimmed by 9 bases and V by 9 bases; bases with no gene match: 7. The CDR3 is 11 amino acids. The CDR3 region is CASQDRRRYTF. In DNA, the CDR3 is TGTGCCAGCCAGGACAGGAGACGCTACACCTTC.

This clonotype came up once. V gene TRBV12-3 or TRBV12-4 combines with J gene TRBJ1-4; D remains ambiguous. V lost 5 bases and J 2 bases, leaving 12 bases between the germline ends. The CDR3 is 15 residues long. The CDR3 DNA is TGTGCCAGCAGTCCCGAGACAAGTACTAATGAAAAACTGTTTTTT. Translation: CASSPETSTNEKLFF.

This clonotype was picked up one time. This chain links TRBV9 with TRBJ2-2, with D perhaps given as TRBD1 or TRBD2 (6 bases each). V was cut by 3 bases and J by 9 bases, with 15 bases left in between. The germline V gene encodes CDR1 SGDLS and CDR2 YYNGEE. The CDR3 length is 14 residues. The CDR3 sequence: CASSAGGGYRELFF. In DNA, the CDR3 is TGTGCCAGCAGCGCTGGAGGGGGGTATAGGGAGCTGTTTTTT.

CDR3 nucleotides: TGTGCCATGGAACAGGGGCTCAACTATGGCTACACCTTC. Amino acids: CAMEQGLNYGYTF. The chain combines TRBV2 with TRBJ1-2; 7 bases map to TRBD1. This CDR3 is built from 13 residues. CDR1 and CDR2 (germline): SNHLY, FYNNEI. The V gene end was trimmed by 10 bases and the J gene end by 2 bases; junction bases not matched to a gene: 7.

This clonotype was recorded once. The chain employs TRBV7-9 and TRBJ1-4, with TRBD1 as a possible D gene (5 bases). V lost 5 bases and J 2 bases, leaving 12 bases between the germline ends. Germline CDR1 is SEHNR and CDR2 is FQNEAQ (reference sequence). There are 15 residues in the CDR3. The CDR3, as DNA: TGTGCCAGCAGCCTGGTAGGGGCCACTAATGAAAAACTGTTTTTT. Its translation is CASSLVGATNEKLFF.

The genes are TRBV7-6 and TRBJ2-7, with TRBD1 matching 9 bases. The CDR3 totals 14 residues. Germline assignment: CDR1 SGHVS and CDR2 FNYEAQ. V shed 4 bases and J 4 bases; nucleotides not matched to a gene: 5. The CDR3 region is CASSSYGTGYEQYF. The CDR3 nucleotides are TGTGCCAGCAGCTCCTACGGGACAGGGTACGAGCAGTACTTC. Using reference TRBV7-6 and TRBJ2-7 for the parts outside the CDR3, the full variable domain is GAGVSQSPRYKVTKRGQDVALRCDPISGHVSLYWYRQALGQGPEFLTYFNYEAQQDKSGLPNDRFSAERPEGSISTLTIQRTEQRDSAMYRCASSSYGTGYEQYFGPGTRLTVT.

The chain uses TRBV30 and TRBJ2-5; no clear D gene. Per the germline V gene, CDR1 is GTSNPN and CDR2 is SVGIG (reference sequence). The CDR3 length is 13 residues. V dropped 6 bases and J dropped 1 base, with 12 bases sitting between them. The DNA for the CDR3 is TGTGCCTGCAACGTCGGAGTCCAAGAGACCCAGTACTTC. Translating gives CACNVGVQETQYF.

This clonotype was counted a single time. This is likely a read error, given that the CDR3 carries no conserved phenylalanine or tryptophan at its end. The V and J genes are TRBV20-1 and TRBJ1-2; no definite D call. Looked up from germline, CDR1 is DFQATT and CDR2 is SNEGSKA (reference sequence). V lost 6 bases and J lost 7, with 18 bases in between. This CDR3 is 13 amino acids long. CDR3 region: CSARSFFLSGYTI. The DNA of the CDR3 is TGCAGTGCCAGGTCCTTCTTCTTATCTGGCTACACCATC.

Only one count was recorded for this clonotype. This chain joins TRBV12-3 or TRBV12-4 and TRBJ2-1, with 7 bases lining up with TRBD1. There are 20 residues in the CDR3. V dropped 5 bases and J dropped 0; count of bases not matched to a gene: 19. This CDR3 is CASSPPELQGEIGSYNEQFF. The CDR3 DNA is TGTGCCAGCAGTCCCCCAGAGTTGCAGGGGGAAATTGGCTCCTACAATGAGCAGTTCTTC.

The chain employs TRBV29-1 and TRBJ1-6; TRBD1 might be the D (5 bases). V shed 6 bases and J shed 7 bases, with 13 bases lying between them. The CDR3 runs 13 residues. Germline V CDR1 and CDR2: SQVTM, ANQGSEA. The DNA of the CDR3 is TGCAGCGTGGCCTTGGGGGACAATTCACCCCTCCACTTT. Protein: CSVALGDNSPLHF.

This chain links TRBV5-4 with TRBJ2-2; D is unresolved. V shed 4 bases and J shed 2 bases, with 3 bases lying between them. Germline loops: CDR1 SGHNT, CDR2 YYREEE (reference sequence). The CDR3 is made up of 12 amino acids. The CDR3 DNA is TGTGCCAGCAGCGATAACACCGGGGAGCTGTTTTTT. Translated, it gives CASSDNTGELFF.

This clonotype has a handful of counts. This chain links TRBV20-1 with TRBJ1-2; weak D call: TRBD1 (5 bases). The germline CDR1 and CDR2 sequences are DFQATT and SNEGSKA (reference sequence). This CDR3 comprises 12 residues. The ends were cut back, 1 base at V and 2 bases at J, with 5 bases in the middle. CDR3 in DNA: TGCAGTGCTAGAGGGGGGAACTATGGCTACACCTTC. This codes for CSARGGNYGYTF.

The J gene is TRBJ2-2, the V gene TRBV12-3 or TRBV12-4; 9 nucleotides align to TRBD1. CDR3 length equals 16 residues. J was trimmed by 3 bases and V by 6 bases; bases with no gene match: 8. Here the CDR3 reads CASSPPRTGDTGELFF. Written as DNA, the CDR3 is TGTGCCAGCAGCCCCCCGAGGACAGGGGACACCGGGGAGCTGTTTTTT.

The chain carries TRBV19 and TRBJ2-1; 9 nucleotides line up with TRBD2. Germline V CDR1 and CDR2: LNHDA, SQIVND (reference sequence). The V segment lost 3 bases and the J segment 0 bases; nucleotides outside the gene matches: 0. This CDR3 is 15 amino acids long. This CDR3 reads CASSISGSSYNEQFF. The CDR3 coding sequence is TGTGCCAGTAGTATTAGCGGGAGCTCCTACAATGAGCAGTTCTTC.

The rearrangement links TRBV12-3 or TRBV12-4 to TRBJ1-2, with no clear D. The CDR3 contains 11 residues. Trimming took off 8 bases at V and 4 bases at J, with 8 bases between the two ends. The CDR3 DNA reads as TGTGCCAGCCGCGTGTCCTATGGCTACACCTTC. Translating it yields CASRVSYGYTF.

This clonotype has a handful of counts. The chain carries TRBV7-2 and TRBJ2-7, with D unresolved. From germline, CDR1 is SGHTA and CDR2 FQGNSA. V lost 6 bases and J 7 bases, leaving 13 bases between the germline ends. The CDR3 totals 12 residues. The CDR3 DNA follows: TGTGCCAGCAGTATAGGGCAGAGAGAGCAGTACTTC. This gives the protein CASSIGQREQYF.

The rearrangement uses TRBV20-1 and TRBJ1-5; tentatively, D is TRBD1 (6 bases). This CDR3 region has 13 residues. Germline lookup yields CDR1 DFQATT and CDR2 SNEGSKA (reference sequence). With 4 bases removed from V and 3 bases from J, the gap between germline ends came to 10 bases. DNA of the CDR3: TGCAGTGCTATAGGACAGTACAATCAGCCCCAGCATTTT. Protein product: CSAIGQYNQPQHF.

The V and J genes are TRBV7-9 and TRBJ2-5, with a possible D match to TRBD1 (5 bases). V was cut by 5 bases and J by 7 bases, with 17 bases left in between. The CDR3 sequence is 14 residues long. Germline lookup yields CDR1 SEHNR and CDR2 FQNEAQ (reference sequence). The chain's CDR3 is CASSPARGIGTQYF. The CDR3 DNA reads TGTGCCAGCAGCCCAGCTAGGGGAATCGGGACCCAGTACTTC.

The V call is TRBV29-1, the J call TRBJ2-5; 7 nucleotides align to TRBD2. Trimming at V came to 8 bases and at J to 9 bases, leaving 9 bases not matched to a gene. CDR1 and CDR2 from the germline V gene are SQVTM and ANQGSEA. The CDR3 contains 11 residues. The CDR3 bases are TGCAGCTCGACTAGCCGGGGGGCCCAGTACTTC. Its translation is CSSTSRGAQYF.